This T cell receptor (beta chain) was retrieved from a study of blood T cell repertoires in COVID-19. Study background: Samples of COVID-19 (acute and convalescent) were obtained from the United States, Italy and Spain.

Sequenced by immunoSEQ multiplex PCR; TCRdb stores in-frame clones only, minus some. In the table there are 90,000 or so clones, 89% of which are singletons. Those enrolled in Seattle joined during active infection and were followed longitudinally afterward. Germline lookup yields CDR1 SGHRS and CDR2 YFSETQ. The CDR3 totals 12 residues. J was trimmed by 11 bases and V by 0 bases; bases with no gene match: 4. The specimen was peripheral blood. The chain is built from TRBV5-1 and TRBJ1-1; 7 bases map to TRBD1. This TCR was sampled from a man aged 60 to 75 with COVID-19, enrolled during active disease. CDR3 protein: CASSLETGDAFF. In DNA form, the CDR3 reads TGCGCCAGCAGCTTGGAAACAGGGGATGCTTTCTTT.